The entry below gives a single T cell receptor beta chain sequence along with its context. Its antigen remains unidentified. Base qualities are not recorded, but no much larger clone differs from it by a single base. Using the deep immunoSEQ assay, multiplex PCR amplified TCR CDR3 regions from genomic DNA. Genomic DNA extracted from each cell subset was distributed evenly over all wells of several immunoSEQ 96-well plates, and each plate served as one replicate. For sorted subsets, around 200 ng genomic DNA, equal to 30,000 or so T cell genomes, was loaded into each replicate PCR. The purified libraries were quantified using a Qubit 3.0 fluorometer, sized with a Bioanalyzer 2100, and then quantified again using the KAPA Library Quantification kit. Every immunoSEQ 96-well plate was sequenced on a separate single-read 150-cycle Illumina NextSeq 550 flow cell. Per the authors' processing: The immunoSEQ output contained only junctional sequences without quality scores, so filtering could not match that applied to full-length reads. To assign V/J genes and CDR3, sequences were annotated against IMGT germline references using PyIR, a Python wrapper for IgBLAST v1.9. Reads with weak V/J assignments (E-value above 1e-6), missing CDR3, stop codons, out-of-frame junctions, or ambiguous translated residues were removed. V3J clonotypes were defined as sequences sharing an identical inferred V gene, J gene, and CDR3 amino acid sequence. Percentage overlap between repertoires was computed as shared unique clonotypes divided by the size of the smaller repertoire. Richness of each repertoire was evaluated using RTK rarefaction, the Chao1 estimator, and Recon v2.1 estimates of unobserved clonotypes. OLGA was used to compute generation probabilities for all TCRbeta clonotypes that the gDNA method yielded from a few donors. TCRdb limited this immuneACCESS table to in-frame rearrangements with V and J called. A share of clones is missing; checked studies link under half to unresolved V genes, and the rest is unexplained. For V, J and clone size, that table is used; D and trimming come from the DNA. This sample lists about 2.4 million clones; 93% were detected once. 0.36% of the sample is taken by the ten largest.

Healthy HIV-negative adults with no recently reported acute infections or vaccinations were included as donors. Only Caucasian adults living in Nashville, Tennessee, USA were represented among the donors. Magnetic negative selection was used to enrich CD4+ T cells, after which naive cells were positively selected on CD45RA and the negative fraction became the memory subset. After blood collection by leukapheresis, PBMCs were isolated using Ficoll-Histopaque density gradient centrifugation and then cryopreserved in the vapor phase of liquid nitrogen. Analytical flow cytometry was used to check the purity and quantity of each magnetically sorted T cell population. Each sorted fraction had its genomic DNA isolated and then quantified by UV absorbance on a Nanodrop 2000c. This entry comes from a study of shared clonotypes between healthy human individuals (dated by TCRdb to the early 2020s). In the study overall: Two women and a few men aged 18 to 49 years were included in the cohort. Each donor's leukapheresis produced roughly between roughly 0.94 and 9.5 billion PBMCs. For each donor, CD4 naive and CD4 memory were each run on three plates, CD8 naive on two plates, and CD8 memory on one plate. To increase sequencing depth and limit assay-specific biases, different laboratories used diverse techniques to prepare libraries and sequence TCR repertoires. Blood TCR repertoires of 5 or 6 healthy adults were deeply sequenced to estimate repertoire size and the extent of clonotype sharing between individuals. What the study reported, not specific to this receptor: Across a handful of donors, about 4.5% of naive CD4, approximately 4% of naive CD8, approximately 2.5% of memory CD4, and roughly 0.4% of memory CD8 clonotypes were shared. Based on pairwise subsampling, the degree of clonotype sharing among donors was expected to be affected by sequencing depth. Even with the large sequencing depth, rarefaction of the sorted-subset datasets indicated that sequencing was incomplete. The genetic and exposure-history diversity represented was limited by the small number of donors. Sampling was restricted to blood, and TCR repertoires in tissue are likely to differ from TCR repertoires in blood. Larger estimated clonotype richness was generally found for naive subsets than for memory subsets. Compared with non-shared clonotypes, clonotypes shared by all four sorted-subset donors had higher generation probabilities.

The TCR originated in a man between 18 and 35 years old in good health. Some clones in this sample may be carry-over from other donors' samples. What was sequenced was naive CD4+ T cells from PBMCs. The sample's cell subset or site, from its label and the paper: CD45RA+ positively selected.

The bases read TGTGCCACTCGTCCGACCACCACAGATACGCAGTATTTT. Its protein reads: CATRPTTTDTQYF. The sequence links TRBV19 to TRBJ2-3, with the D gene uncertain. CDR1 and CDR2, per the germline V gene (reference sequence), are LNHDA and SQIVND. V is reduced by 10 bases and J by 2 bases, leaving a spacing of 13 bases between them. There are 13 amino acids in the CDR3, from cysteine to phenylalanine inclusive. The entry retains the CDR3 DNA only, 39 bases that are in frame from base 1.